One and the same sample provided the 27 T cell receptor beta chains below, sequenced in a study of cytomegalovirus exposure and HLA in healthy donors. PCR used 60 Vbeta primers and 13 Jbeta primers. The repertoire was sequenced with immunoSEQ multiplex PCR; TCRdb's copy has only in-frame clones and lacks some. The table has around 100,000 clones, about 74% seen once. Sample: PBMCs. The receptors here all came from a woman under 30 in good health and CMV-seropositive.

The V gene is TRBV7-9, the J gene TRBJ2-3; 16 bases line up with TRBD2. Trimming at V came to 8 bases and at J to 7 bases, leaving 6 bases not matched to a gene. Germline-derived CDR1 and CDR2 are SEHNR and FQNEAQ (reference sequence). The CDR3 is 15 residues long. The CDR3: CASSGTSGRVNTQYF. CDR3 bases: TGTGCCAGCTCCGGGACTAGCGGGAGGGTTAATACGCAGTATTTT. The variable domain in full, completed from reference TRBV7-9 and TRBJ2-3, reads DTGVSQNPRHKITKRGQNVTFRCDPISEHNRLYWYRQTLGQGPEFLTYFQNEAQLEKSRLLSDRFSAERPKGSFSTLEIQRTEQGDSAMYLCASSGTSGRVNTQYFGPGTRLTVL.

The rearrangement joins TRBV19 to TRBJ2-2; tentative D call: TRBD1 (5 bases). This CDR3 has 15 residues. Germline lookup yields CDR1 LNHDA and CDR2 SQIVND (reference sequence). The ends were cut back, 5 bases at V and 0 bases at J, with 10 bases in the middle. CDR3 DNA sequence: TGTGCCAGTAGTCCCACAGGTTCGAACACCGGGGAGCTGTTTTTT. It is translated as CASSPTGSNTGELFF.

This clone was observed a handful of times. This chain joins TRBV2 and TRBJ2-1; 7 nucleotides agree with TRBD1. The germline gives CDR1 SNHLY, CDR2 FYNNEI. V lost 9 bases, J lost 3 bases, and 8 bases stayed unmatched. This CDR3 has 14 amino acids. In DNA, the CDR3 is TGTGCCAGTCTAACAGGGGTAGGCTACAATGAGCAGTTCTTC. It codes for CASLTGVGYNEQFF. Using reference TRBV2 and TRBJ2-1 for the parts outside the CDR3, the full variable domain is EPEVTQTPSHQVTQMGQEVILRCVPISNHLYFYWYRQILGQKVEFLVSFYNNEISEKSEIFDDQFSVERPDGSNFTLKIRSTKLEDSAMYFCASLTGVGYNEQFFGPGTRLTVL.

The sample holds a few counts of this clone. The rearrangement uses TRBV4-3 and TRBJ1-5; D unresolved. CDR1 LGHNA and CDR2 YSLEER come from the germline V gene. This CDR3 comprises 15 residues. Trimming removed 0 bases at V and 7 bases at J, with 13 bases between. CDR3 amino acids: CASSQDRLGSQPQHF. In nucleotides, the CDR3 is TGCGCCAGCAGCCAAGATAGGTTGGGGAGCCAGCCCCAGCATTTT.

The rearrangement joins TRBV6-1 to TRBJ2-1; 8 bases align to TRBD2. V lost 6 bases to trimming and J lost 10 bases; unmatched junction nucleotides: 14. Germline assignment: CDR1 MNHNS and CDR2 SASEGT. The CDR3 runs 15 residues. Written as DNA, the CDR3 is TGTGCCAGCAGCGAACCGGGACTAGTGGTGATGGAGCAGTTCTTC. It is translated as CASSEPGLVVMEQFF.

The chain employs TRBV5-1 and TRBJ1-1, with a weak D call TRBD1 (6 bases). V was pared by 0 bases and J by 4 bases, with 13 bases between. The CDR3 is 15 residues long. CDR1 SGHRS and CDR2 YFSETQ come from the germline V gene. The CDR3 loop is CASSLGAGEGTEAFF. CDR3 sequence (DNA): TGCGCCAGCAGCTTGGGGGCAGGGGAAGGCACTGAAGCTTTCTTT. The variable domain in full, completed from reference TRBV5-1 and TRBJ1-1, reads KAGVTQTPRYLIKTRGQQVTLSCSPISGHRSVSWYQQTPGQGLQFLFEYFSETQRNKGNFPGRFSGRQFSNSRSEMNVSTLELGDSALYLCASSLGAGEGTEAFFGQGTRLTVV.

The chain combines TRBV29-1 with TRBJ1-5; D might be TRBD1 (6 bases). Germline V lookup: CDR1 SQVTM, CDR2 ANQGSEA. This CDR3 comprises 13 residues. V was clipped by 6 bases and J by 3 bases, with 12 bases between them. This CDR3 is CSVQQGLNQPQHF. CDR3 coding DNA: TGCAGCGTGCAACAGGGTCTCAATCAGCCCCAGCATTTT.

This chain joins TRBV10-3 and TRBJ2-2, with TRBD1 matching over 9 bases. With 9 bases clipped from V and 4 bases from J, the junction kept 3 bases outside the gene matches. CDR3 length equals 13 residues. CDR1 and CDR2 (germline): ENHRY, SYGVKD. The CDR3 protein is CAIRTGATGELFF. The CDR3 nucleotides are TGTGCCATTCGGACAGGGGCCACCGGGGAGCTGTTTTTT.

This rearrangement joins TRBV9 to TRBJ2-3, with TRBD1 matching over 10 bases. CDR3 length equals 15 residues. Germline trimming cut 4 bases from V and 3 bases from J; bases unmatched to any gene: 5. CDR1 is SGDLS, CDR2 YYNGEE, per germline. Here the CDR3 DNA reads TGTGCCAGCAGCATGGGGACAGGGGTTACAGATACGCAGTATTTT. This gives the protein CASSMGTGVTDTQYF.

V usage is TRBV6-5 and J usage is TRBJ2-7; 9 nucleotides agree with TRBD1. The CDR3 runs 13 residues. Losses at the gene ends were 8 bases for V and 5 bases for J; bases not matched to a gene: 7. Looked up from germline, CDR1 is MNHEY and CDR2 is SVGAGI. CDR3 region: CASAKDRGHEQYF. The CDR3 DNA follows: TGTGCCAGCGCTAAGGACAGGGGTCACGAGCAGTACTTC.

The V and J genes are TRBV27 and TRBJ2-7; weak D call: TRBD2 (6 bases). V was shortened by 5 bases and J by 0 bases, with 11 bases between the two germline ends. This CDR3 contains 14 residues. CDR1 is MNHEY, CDR2 SMNVEV, per germline (reference sequence). CDR3 DNA: TGTGCCAGCAGTCCTTACGGGGGCTCCTACGAGCAGTACTTC. Its protein product is CASSPYGGSYEQYF.

The chain recombines TRBV6-5 with TRBJ2-7; D is perhaps TRBD2 (5 bases). CDR3 length equals 15 residues. Deletions cut 5 bases from V and 1 base from J, with 15 bases between. CDR1 is MNHEY, CDR2 SVGAGI, per germline. The CDR3 is CASSADIGGSYEQYF. In DNA form, the CDR3 reads TGTGCCAGCAGTGCCGACATCGGCGGGTCCTACGAGCAGTACTTC.

The rearrangement joins TRBV4-2 to TRBJ2-1, with 9 positions matching TRBD2. With V trimmed by 2 bases and J by 7 bases, 12 bases remained unmatched. Per germline, CDR1 LGHNA and CDR2 YNFKEQ. CDR3 length equals 17 residues. In DNA, the CDR3 is TGTGCCAGCAGCCAAAGCAGCGGGAGGTTTACCGCGAATGAGCAGTTCTTC. Protein sequence: CASSQSSGRFTANEQFF.

This clone has only a few counts. The chain joins TRBV5-1 to TRBJ1-1; 7 bases match TRBD1. Germline V gives CDR1 SGHRS, CDR2 YFSETQ. The CDR3 covers 14 residues. Trimming took 4 bases from V and 3 from J; bases not matched to a gene: 6. DNA of the CDR3: TGCGCCAGCAGCCAGGGGGGCGCGGACACTGAAGCTTTCTTT. This sequence encodes CASSQGGADTEAFF.

This sequence joins TRBV28 and TRBJ2-1; 14 bases are shared with TRBD2. The CDR3 spans 15 residues. V dropped 5 bases and J dropped 9; count of bases not matched to a gene: 6. The V gene's germline CDR1 is MDHEN and CDR2 SYDVKM. The CDR3 DNA is TGTGCCAGCAGTGCCACGGGACTAGCGGGAGTTGAGCAGTTCTTC. It yields the protein CASSATGLAGVEQFF.

V usage is TRBV28 and J usage is TRBJ2-1; D remains ambiguous. This CDR3 is 11 amino acids long. Germline CDR1 is MDHEN and CDR2 is SYDVKM. Trimming took 3 bases from V and 8 from J, leaving 5 bases between them. The DNA of the CDR3 is TGTGCCAGCAGTTTGGCTTATGAGCAGTTCTTC. It yields the protein CASSLAYEQFF.

This clone has only one observation. The V gene is TRBV10-3, the J gene TRBJ1-4; no reliable D call. The ends were cut back, 6 bases at V and 8 bases at J, with 16 bases in the middle. This CDR3 has 14 residues. Per germline, CDR1 ENHRY and CDR2 SYGVKD. The CDR3 DNA follows: TGTGCCATCAGCGCCGGACTGGACGGCGAAAAACTGTTTTTT. Translated, it gives CAISAGLDGEKLFF.

The rearrangement links TRBV28 to TRBJ1-1; 7 bases fit TRBD1. CDR3 length equals 14 residues. V trimming: 5 bases; J trimming: 0 bases; junction bases outside the gene matches: 3. Germline V lookup: CDR1 MDHEN, CDR2 SYDVKM. The CDR3 loop reads CASSGQVMNTEAFF. The CDR3 DNA reads as TGTGCCAGCAGTGGACAGGTTATGAACACTGAAGCTTTCTTT.

The chain is built from TRBV11-2 and TRBJ1-4, with D hard to call. V was clipped by 2 bases and J by 8 bases, with 9 bases between them. The CDR3 is 13 amino acids. Germline CDR1 reads SGHAT; CDR2 reads FQNNGV. Here the CDR3 DNA reads TGTGCCAGCAGCTTAAGACGGGAAGAAAAACTGTTTTTT. As protein: CASSLRREEKLFF.

This clone was seen more than once but under ten times. This rearrangement joins TRBV7-2 to TRBJ2-5, with D possibly matching TRBD1 (6 bases). Germline V gives CDR1 SGHTA, CDR2 FQGNSA. This CDR3 spans 16 amino acids. V lost 1 base and J lost 1, with 13 bases in between. CDR3 coding DNA: TGTGCCAGCAGCTTAGGGACAGCAAGGGGCCAAGAGACCCAGTACTTC. This gives the protein CASSLGTARGQETQYF.

The CDR3 DNA is TGTGCCTGGGCTACGATCGGGAGAACAGATACGCAGTATTTT. It translates to CAWATIGRTDTQYF. This chain links TRBV30 with TRBJ2-3; possibly TRBD2 for D (6 bases). Deletions cut 5 bases from V and 3 bases from J, with 15 bases between. CDR3 length: 14 residues. Germline V gene sequence: CDR1 GTSNPN, CDR2 SVGIG (reference sequence).

V gene TRBV5-1 combines with J gene TRBJ2-1, with 10 nucleotides matching TRBD2. CDR1 is SGHRS and CDR2 is YFSETQ in the germline V gene. The CDR3 sequence is 14 residues long. Trimming removed 2 bases from V and 9 bases from J; junction bases left unmatched: 5. CDR3 in amino acids: CASSFPAGGPEQFF. DNA for the CDR3: TGCGCCAGCAGCTTTCCAGCGGGAGGGCCTGAGCAGTTCTTC.

This rearrangement joins TRBV7-9 to TRBJ2-5, with 10 bases aligning to TRBD2. J lost 3 bases, V lost 2 bases, and 3 bases had no gene match. The CDR3 is 15 amino acids. Germline V gene data show CDR1 as SEHNR and CDR2 as FQNEAQ (reference sequence). In DNA form, the CDR3 reads TGTGCCAGCAGCTTATGGACTAGCGGAGAAGAGACCCAGTACTTC. It is translated as CASSLWTSGEETQYF.

A single count supports this clone. The rearrangement links TRBV5-8 to TRBJ2-3, with D tentatively TRBD2 (5 bases). The CDR3 covers 15 residues. V lost 0 bases to trimming and J lost 1 base, with 9 bases between them. Germline V CDR1 and CDR2: SGHTS, YDEGEE. The chain's CDR3 is CASSLAGLGTDTQYF. In DNA form, the CDR3 reads TGTGCCAGCAGCTTGGCGGGATTAGGCACAGATACGCAGTATTTT.

The DNA for the CDR3 is TGTGCCTGGAGTGTTTCCAGTCTTAGCAATCAGCCCCAGCATTTT. The encoded protein is CAWSVSSLSNQPQHF. This chain uses TRBV30 with TRBJ1-5; D call uncertain. The CDR3 has 15 amino acids. The germline V gene encodes CDR1 GTSNPN and CDR2 SVGIG (reference sequence). The germline V and J ends were trimmed by 0 bases and 0 bases, with 9 bases remaining between them.

The chain couples TRBV10-3 to TRBJ1-5; perhaps TRBD1 as D (5 bases). CDR1 is ENHRY and CDR2 is SYGVKD in the germline V gene. V dropped 0 bases and J dropped 2 bases, with 5 bases sitting between them. This CDR3 is 14 amino acids long. The CDR3 nucleotides read TGTGCCATCAGTGAGTCAGGGGGCAATCAGCCCCAGCATTTT. It is translated as CAISESGGNQPQHF.

V and J are TRBV30 and TRBJ2-1; 14 positions match TRBD2. Germline trimming cut 2 bases from V and 10 bases from J; bases unmatched to any gene: 4. CDR1 GTSNPN and CDR2 SVGIG come from the germline V gene (reference sequence). This CDR3 has 14 amino acids. CDR3 in DNA: TGTGCCTGGAGTACCGGGACTAGCGGGAGAGAGCAGTTCTTC. It yields the protein CAWSTGTSGREQFF.